This passage covers 2 T cell receptor beta chains from one sample sequenced in a study of T cells in Graves' hyperthyroidism and ophthalmopathy. It was RNA transcripts that yielded the amplified TCR beta CDR3 regions. A set of HTBI primers served as the primers for a first-round RT-PCR of the TCR CDR3. TCRdb re-analysed the multiplex PCR reads in MiXCR, keeping a single row per CDR3 protein. The sample holds roughly 180,000 distinct CDR3 sequences, roughly 9.4% seen once. Sequencing was carried out using blood. These TCRs come from a young woman with Graves' hyperthyroidism that later progressed to Graves' ophthalmopathy.

This clonotype occurred many times. The chain uses TRBV11-2 and TRBJ1-1; the D gene is possibly TRBD1 (6 bases). This CDR3 has 15 residues. The germline V and J ends were trimmed by 2 bases and 0 bases, with 10 bases remaining between them. Germline V gene sequence: CDR1 SGHAT, CDR2 FQNNGV. CDR3 sequence reads: CASSLTDRMNTEAFF. CDR3 coding DNA: TGTGCCAGCAGCTTAACGGACAGAATGAACACTGAAGCTTTCTTT.

This clonotype was detected only a few times. This may be a read error: a much more frequent sequence differs by one nucleotide. V is TRBV2 and J is TRBJ2-1, with 7 bases matching TRBD2. CDR1 and CDR2 (germline): SNHLY, FYNNEI. This CDR3 has 13 amino acids. V trimming: 6 bases; J trimming: 7 bases; junction bases outside the gene matches: 6. Here the CDR3 DNA reads TGTGCCAGCAGCGGAGTGGGGGGGAATGAGCAGTTCTTC. Translated: CASSGVGGNEQFF. Variable domain in full (rest from reference TRBV2 and TRBJ2-1): EPEVTQTPSHQVTQMGQEVILRCVPISNHLYFYWYRQILGQKVEFLVSFYNNEISEKSEIFDDQFSVERPDGSNFTLKIRSTKLEDSAMYFCASSGVGGNEQFFGPGTRLTVL.